This T cell receptor beta chain was documented in a study of PD-L1 blockade in urothelial cancer. Turning to the study itself: Atezolizumab 1,200 mg was given intravenously every 3 weeks, starting 2014.

Time point defined: pretreatment peripheral blood. Sequencing used immunoSEQ multiplex PCR; TCRdb keeps in-frame clones, though not all of them. The data show 50,000 or so clones, roughly 84% seen once. The germline CDR1 and CDR2 sequences are SQVTM and ANQGSEA. The CDR3 extends over 13 amino acids. After removal of 5 bases from V and 4 bases from J, the junction contained 6 bases not matched to a gene. This sequence was found in a man in his sixties with urothelial cancer. Specimen: PBMCs, collected around atezolizumab (anti-PD-L1) treatment. V and J are TRBV29-1 and TRBJ1-2; 8 bases align to TRBD1. The CDR3 region is CSVQGQGRYGYTF. The CDR3 DNA is TGCAGCGTTCAAGGACAGGGACGCTATGGCTACACCTTC.